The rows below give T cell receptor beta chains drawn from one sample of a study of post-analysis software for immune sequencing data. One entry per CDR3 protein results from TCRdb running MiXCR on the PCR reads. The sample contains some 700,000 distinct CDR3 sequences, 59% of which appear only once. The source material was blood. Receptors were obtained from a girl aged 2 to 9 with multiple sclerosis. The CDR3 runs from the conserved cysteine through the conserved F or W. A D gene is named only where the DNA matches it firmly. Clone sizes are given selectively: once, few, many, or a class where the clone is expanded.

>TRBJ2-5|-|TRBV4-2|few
CASSQEWRGGQETQYF
TGTGCCAGCAGCCAAGAATGGCGCGGTGGACAAGAGACCCAGTACTTC
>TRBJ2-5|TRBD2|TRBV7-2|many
CASSSSGQETQYF
TGTGCCAGCAGCTCTAGCGGGCAAGAGACCCAGTACTTC
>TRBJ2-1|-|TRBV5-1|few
CASSDLFSNEQFF
TGCGCCAGCAGCGATTTGTTCAGCAATGAGCAGTTCTTC
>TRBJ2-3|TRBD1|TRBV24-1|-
CATSDPRTGDTDTQYF
TGTGCCACCAGTGACCCTAGGACAGGGGACACAGATACGCAGTATTTT
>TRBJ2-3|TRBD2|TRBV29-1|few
CSVEEKLAGGRDTQYF
TGCAGCGTTGAAGAAAAACTAGCGGGAGGGAGAGATACGCAGTATTTT
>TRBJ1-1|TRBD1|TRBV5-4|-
CASSTGTGGDTEAFF
TGTGCCAGCAGCACCGGAACAGGGGGCGACACTGAAGCTTTCTTT
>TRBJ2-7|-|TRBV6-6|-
CASRGRSPEQYF
TGTGCCAGCAGGGGCAGGAGTCCCGAGCAGTACTTC
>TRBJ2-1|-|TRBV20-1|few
CSARDLRDPTDNEQFF
TGCAGTGCTAGAGACCTACGGGACCCGACCGACAATGAGCAGTTCTTC
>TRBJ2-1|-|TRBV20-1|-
CSAPHNEQFF
TGCAGTGCTCCCCACAATGAGCAGTTCTTC
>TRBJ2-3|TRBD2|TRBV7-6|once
CASSPSPGEGRPGSTDTQYF
TGTGCCAGCAGCCCCTCCCCGGGGGAGGGCAGGCCGGGTAGCACAGATACGCAGTATTTT
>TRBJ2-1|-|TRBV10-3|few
CAISPLEGYSLFF
TGTGCCATCAGCCCACTAGAGGGGTATTCGTTGTTCTTC
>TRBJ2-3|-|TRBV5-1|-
CASASRGLPGDTQYF
TGCGCCAGCGCTTCCAGGGGCCTCCCCGGAGATACGCAGTATTTT
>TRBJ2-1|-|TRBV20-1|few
CSARDDLTRGLGNEQFF
TGCAGTGCTAGAGATGACCTCACTCGGGGGTTGGGCAATGAGCAGTTCTTC
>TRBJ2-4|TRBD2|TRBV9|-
CASSVGNSGGVKNIQYF
TGTGCCAGCAGCGTAGGGAATAGCGGGGGGGTCAAAAACATTCAGTACTTC
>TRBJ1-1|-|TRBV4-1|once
CASSQAQVLGTEAFF
TGCGCCAGCAGCCAAGCACAAGTCCTGGGGACTGAAGCTTTCTTT
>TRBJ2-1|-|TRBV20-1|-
CSAHDFGGTSNEQFF
TGCAGTGCACACGACTTTGGCGGGACCTCCAATGAGCAGTTCTTC
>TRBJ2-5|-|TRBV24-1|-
CATSGETGTQYF
TGTGCCACCAGTGGTGAGACTGGGACCCAGTACTTC
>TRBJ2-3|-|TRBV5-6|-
CASSLVSSTNTQYF
TGTGCCAGCAGCTTGGTGTCCTCGACGAATACGCAGTATTTT
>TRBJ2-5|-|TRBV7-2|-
CASSSLDRATQYF
TGTGCCAGCAGCTCGCTGGACAGAGCAACGCAGTACTTC
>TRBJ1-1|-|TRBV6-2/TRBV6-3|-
CASSYLRWTYTEAFF
TGTGCCAGCAGTTACCTCCGATGGACGTACACTGAAGCTTTCTTT
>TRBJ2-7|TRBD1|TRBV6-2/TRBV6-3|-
CASSYPSTGVYEQYF
TGTGCCAGCAGTTACCCTTCCACAGGGGTCTACGAGCAGTACTTC
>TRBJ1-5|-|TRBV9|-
CASSVGQGGPQPQHF
TGTGCCAGCAGCGTAGGGCAGGGAGGCCCCCAGCCCCAGCATTTT
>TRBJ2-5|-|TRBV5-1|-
CASSLAALYQETQYF
TGCGCCAGCAGCTTGGCAGCGCTGTACCAAGAGACCCAGTACTTC
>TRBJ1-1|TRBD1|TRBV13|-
CASSSRRTGGYTEAFF
TGTGCCAGCAGCTCACGACGGACAGGGGGTTACACTGAAGCTTTCTTT
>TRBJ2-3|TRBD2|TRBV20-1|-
CSARDSVLAGDTDTQYF
TGCAGTGCTAGAGATTCGGTCCTAGCGGGGGACACAGATACGCAGTATTTT
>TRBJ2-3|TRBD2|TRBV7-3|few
CASSLGLAGFLDTQYF
TGTGCCAGCAGCTTGGGACTAGCGGGATTCTTGGATACGCAGTATTTT
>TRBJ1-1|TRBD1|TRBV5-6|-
CASSHGQGWTTEAFF
TGTGCCAGCAGCCATGGACAGGGTTGGACCACTGAAGCTTTCTTT
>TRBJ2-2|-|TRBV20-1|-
CSARQPTTGELFF
TGCAGTGCTAGACAGCCCACCACCGGGGAGCTGTTTTTT
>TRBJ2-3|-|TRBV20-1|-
CSAPFFWRRGTDTQYF
TGCAGTGCTCCTTTTTTTTGGCGGAGGGGCACAGATACGCAGTATTTT
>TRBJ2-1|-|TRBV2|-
CASSEGSGPYNEQFF
TGTGCCAGCAGTGAGGGCAGCGGTCCCTACAATGAGCAGTTCTTC
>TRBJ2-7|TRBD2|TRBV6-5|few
CASSYSHGGGYEQYF
TGTGCCAGCAGTTACTCGCATGGCGGGGGCTACGAGCAGTACTTC
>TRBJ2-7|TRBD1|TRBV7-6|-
CASSLDGTGSYEQYF
TGTGCCAGCAGCTTAGATGGGACAGGGTCCTACGAGCAGTACTTC
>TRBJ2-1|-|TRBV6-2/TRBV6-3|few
CASTHSSYNEQFF
TGTGCCAGCACCCACAGCTCCTACAATGAGCAGTTCTTC
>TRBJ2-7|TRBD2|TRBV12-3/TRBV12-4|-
CASSLLLAGKSPYEQYF
TGTGCCAGCAGTTTATTACTAGCGGGCAAAAGCCCCTACGAGCAGTACTTC
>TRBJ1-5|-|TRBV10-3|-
CAISESVQPQHF
TGTGCCATCAGTGAGTCAGTTCAGCCCCAGCATTTT
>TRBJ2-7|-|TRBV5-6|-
CASRGKTYEQYF
TGTGCCAGCAGAGGGAAAACCTACGAGCAGTACTTC
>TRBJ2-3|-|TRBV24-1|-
CATSDRTAGADTQYF
TGTGCCACCAGTGACCGAACGGCCGGGGCAGATACGCAGTATTTT
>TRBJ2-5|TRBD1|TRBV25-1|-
CASSDRDRPQETQYF
TGTGCCAGCAGTGACCGGGACAGGCCCCAAGAGACCCAGTACTTC
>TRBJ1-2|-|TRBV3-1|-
CASSQVSFSGYTF
TGTGCCAGCAGCCAAGTTTCATTCTCTGGCTACACCTTC
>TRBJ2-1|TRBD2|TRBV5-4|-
CASSLDGRGGGDEQFF
TGTGCCAGCAGCTTGGATGGGCGGGGGGGTGGCGATGAGCAGTTCTTC
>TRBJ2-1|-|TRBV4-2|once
CASSQDHSLLSSYNEQFF
TGTGCCAGCAGCCAAGATCACAGCCTTTTGAGCTCCTACAATGAGCAGTTCTTC